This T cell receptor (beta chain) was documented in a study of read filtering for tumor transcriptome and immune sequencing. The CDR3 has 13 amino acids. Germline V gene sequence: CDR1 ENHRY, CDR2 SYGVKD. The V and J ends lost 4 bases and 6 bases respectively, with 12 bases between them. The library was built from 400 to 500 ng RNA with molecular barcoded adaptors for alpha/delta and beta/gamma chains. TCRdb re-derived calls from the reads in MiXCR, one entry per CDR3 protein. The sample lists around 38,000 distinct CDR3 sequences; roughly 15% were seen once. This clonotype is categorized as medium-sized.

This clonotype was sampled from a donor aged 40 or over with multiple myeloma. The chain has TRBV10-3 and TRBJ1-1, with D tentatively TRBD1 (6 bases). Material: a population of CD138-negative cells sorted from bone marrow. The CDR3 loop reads CAISGQGHPEAFF. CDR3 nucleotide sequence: TGTGCCATCAGTGGGCAGGGGCACCCTGAAGCTTTCTTT.